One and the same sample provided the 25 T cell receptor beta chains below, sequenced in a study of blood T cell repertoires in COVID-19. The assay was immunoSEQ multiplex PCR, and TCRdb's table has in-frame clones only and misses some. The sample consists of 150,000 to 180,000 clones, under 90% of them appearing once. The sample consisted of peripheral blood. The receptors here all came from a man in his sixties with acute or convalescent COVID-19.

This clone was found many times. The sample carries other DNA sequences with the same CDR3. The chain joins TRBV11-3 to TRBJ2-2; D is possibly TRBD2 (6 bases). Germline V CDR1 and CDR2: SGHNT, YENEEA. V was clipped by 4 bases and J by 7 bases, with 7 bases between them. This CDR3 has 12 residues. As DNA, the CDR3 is TGTGCCAGCAGCTCGGGGGTCGGGGAGCTGTTTTTT. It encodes CASSSGVGELFF.

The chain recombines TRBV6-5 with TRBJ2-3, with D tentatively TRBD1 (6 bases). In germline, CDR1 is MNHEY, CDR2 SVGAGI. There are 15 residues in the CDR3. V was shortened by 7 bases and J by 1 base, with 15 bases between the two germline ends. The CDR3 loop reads CASKRDRSGTDTQYF. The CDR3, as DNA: TGTGCCAGCAAAAGAGACAGGTCGGGCACAGATACGCAGTATTTT.

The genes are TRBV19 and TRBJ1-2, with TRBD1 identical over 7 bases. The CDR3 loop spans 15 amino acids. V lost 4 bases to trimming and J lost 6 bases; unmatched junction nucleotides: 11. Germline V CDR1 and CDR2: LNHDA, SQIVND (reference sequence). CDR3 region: CASSTLMGDSDGYTF. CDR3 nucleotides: TGTGCCAGTAGTACGCTCATGGGGGACAGCGATGGCTACACCTTC. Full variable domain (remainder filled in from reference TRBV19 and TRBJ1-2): DGGITQSPKYLFRKEGQNVTLSCEQNLNHDAMYWYRQDPGQGLRLIYYSQIVNDFQKGDIAEGYSVSREKKESFPLTVTSAQKNPTAFYLCASSTLMGDSDGYTFGSGTRLTVV.

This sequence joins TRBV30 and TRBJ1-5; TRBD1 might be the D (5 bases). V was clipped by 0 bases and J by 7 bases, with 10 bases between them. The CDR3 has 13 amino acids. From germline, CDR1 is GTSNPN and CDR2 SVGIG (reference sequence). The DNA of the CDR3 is TGTGCCTGGAGTGTGGAGGGGAACCAGCCCCAGCATTTT. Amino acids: CAWSVEGNQPQHF. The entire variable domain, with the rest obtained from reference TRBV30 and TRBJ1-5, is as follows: SQTIHQWPATLVQPVGSPLSLECTVEGTSNPNLYWYRQAAGRGLQLLFYSVGIGQISSEVPQNLSASRPQDRQFILSSKKLLLSDSGFYLCAWSVEGNQPQHFGDGTRLSIL.

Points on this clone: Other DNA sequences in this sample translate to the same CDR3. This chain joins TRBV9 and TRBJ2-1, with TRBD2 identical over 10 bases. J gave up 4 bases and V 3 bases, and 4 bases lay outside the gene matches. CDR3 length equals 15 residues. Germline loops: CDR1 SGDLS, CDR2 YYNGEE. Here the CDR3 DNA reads TGTGCCAGCAGCGAGACTAGCGGGCGATACAATGAGCAGTTCTTC. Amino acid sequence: CASSETSGRYNEQFF.

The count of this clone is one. The CDR3 region is CASSLGPSGADTQYF. The CDR3 coding sequence is TGTGCCAGCAGCTTAGGGCCCTCCGGGGCAGATACGCAGTATTTT. The chain employs TRBV7-2 and TRBJ2-3; D is perhaps TRBD2 (5 bases). CDR1 SGHTA and CDR2 FQGNSA come from the germline V gene. CDR3 size: 15 residues. V was shortened by 1 base and J by 4 bases, with 12 bases between the two germline ends.

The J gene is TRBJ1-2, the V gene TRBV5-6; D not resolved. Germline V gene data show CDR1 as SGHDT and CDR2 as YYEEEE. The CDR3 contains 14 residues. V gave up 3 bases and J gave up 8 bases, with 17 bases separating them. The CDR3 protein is CASSSTHRGKGYTF. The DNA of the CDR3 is TGTGCCAGCAGCTCAACCCATCGAGGAAAAGGCTACACCTTC.

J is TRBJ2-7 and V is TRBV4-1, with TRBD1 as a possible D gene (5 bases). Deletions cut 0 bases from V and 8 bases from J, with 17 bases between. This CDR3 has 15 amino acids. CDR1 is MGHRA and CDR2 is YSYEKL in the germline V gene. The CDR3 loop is CASSQEGQVQGKQYF. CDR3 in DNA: TGCGCCAGCAGCCAAGAGGGCCAGGTCCAGGGAAAGCAGTACTTC.

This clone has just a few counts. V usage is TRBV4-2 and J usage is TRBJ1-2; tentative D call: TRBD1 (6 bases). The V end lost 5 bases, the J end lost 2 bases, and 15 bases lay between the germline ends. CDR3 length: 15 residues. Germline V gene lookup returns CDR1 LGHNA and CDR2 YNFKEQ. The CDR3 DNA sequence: TGTGCCAGCAGCGAACAGGGTCCTTGGAACTATGGCTACACCTTC. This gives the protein CASSEQGPWNYGYTF.

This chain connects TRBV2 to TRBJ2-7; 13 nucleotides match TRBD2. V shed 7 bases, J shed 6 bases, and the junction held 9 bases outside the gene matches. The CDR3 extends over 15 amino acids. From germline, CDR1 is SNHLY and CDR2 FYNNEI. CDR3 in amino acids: CASIGTSGAPGEQYF. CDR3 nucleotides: TGTGCCAGCATAGGGACTAGCGGGGCCCCGGGCGAGCAGTACTTC.

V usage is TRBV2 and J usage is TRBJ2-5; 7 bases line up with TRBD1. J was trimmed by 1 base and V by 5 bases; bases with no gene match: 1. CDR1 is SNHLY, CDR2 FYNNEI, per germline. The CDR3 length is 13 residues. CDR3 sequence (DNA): TGTGCCAGCAGTCGGGACAGCCAAGAGACCCAGTACTTC. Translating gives CASSRDSQETQYF. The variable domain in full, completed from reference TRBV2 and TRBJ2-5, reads EPEVTQTPSHQVTQMGQEVILRCVPISNHLYFYWYRQILGQKVEFLVSFYNNEISEKSEIFDDQFSVERPDGSNFTLKIRSTKLEDSAMYFCASSRDSQETQYFGPGTRLLVL.

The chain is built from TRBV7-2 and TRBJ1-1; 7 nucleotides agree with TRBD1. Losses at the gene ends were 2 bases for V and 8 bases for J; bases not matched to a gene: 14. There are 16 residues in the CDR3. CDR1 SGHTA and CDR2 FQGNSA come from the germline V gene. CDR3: CASSLRGQLAPDEAFF. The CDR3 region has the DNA TGTGCCAGCAGCTTAAGGGGACAGTTGGCCCCTGACGAAGCTTTCTTT.

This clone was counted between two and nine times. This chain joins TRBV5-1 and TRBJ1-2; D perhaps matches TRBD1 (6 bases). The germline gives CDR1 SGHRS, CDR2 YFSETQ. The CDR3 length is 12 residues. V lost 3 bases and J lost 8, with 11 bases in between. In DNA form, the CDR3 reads TGCGCCAGCAGCTCGACGGGGGGCGGCTACACCTTC. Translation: CASSSTGGGYTF.

This CDR3 reads CASSPAGPSGYTF. In DNA, the CDR3 is TGTGCCAGCAGCCCTGCAGGTCCCAGCGGCTACACCTTC. The chain recombines TRBV7-9 with TRBJ1-2, with D unresolved. The CDR3 contains 13 residues. From germline, CDR1 is SEHNR and CDR2 FQNEAQ (reference sequence). Trimming left V 5 bases short and J 8 bases short, with 15 bases between. Looking up the rest from reference TRBV7-9 and TRBJ1-2 gives the full variable domain: DTGVSQNPRHKITKRGQNVTFRCDPISEHNRLYWYRQTLGQGPEFLTYFQNEAQLEKSRLLSDRFSAERPKGSFSTLEIQRTEQGDSAMYLCASSPAGPSGYTFGSGTRLTVV.

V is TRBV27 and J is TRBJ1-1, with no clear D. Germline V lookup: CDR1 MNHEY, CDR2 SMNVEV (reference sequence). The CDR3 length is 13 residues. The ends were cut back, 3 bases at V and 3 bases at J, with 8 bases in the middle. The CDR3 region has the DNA TGTGCCAGCAGTTTGTCTGGAGACACTGAAGCTTTCTTT. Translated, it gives CASSLSGDTEAFF.

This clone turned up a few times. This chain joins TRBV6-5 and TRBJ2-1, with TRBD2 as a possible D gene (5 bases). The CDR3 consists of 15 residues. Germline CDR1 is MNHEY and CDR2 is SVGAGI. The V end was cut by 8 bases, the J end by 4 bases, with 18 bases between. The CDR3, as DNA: TGTGCCAGCTCCCCTTCGGGGAGTCCTTACAATGAGCAGTTCTTC. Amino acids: CASSPSGSPYNEQFF.

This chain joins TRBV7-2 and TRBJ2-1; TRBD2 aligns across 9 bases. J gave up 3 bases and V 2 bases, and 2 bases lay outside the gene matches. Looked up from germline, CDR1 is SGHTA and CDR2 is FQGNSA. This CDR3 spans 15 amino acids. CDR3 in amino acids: CASSLLAGIYNEQFF. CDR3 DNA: TGTGCCAGCAGCTTACTAGCGGGGATCTACAATGAGCAGTTCTTC.

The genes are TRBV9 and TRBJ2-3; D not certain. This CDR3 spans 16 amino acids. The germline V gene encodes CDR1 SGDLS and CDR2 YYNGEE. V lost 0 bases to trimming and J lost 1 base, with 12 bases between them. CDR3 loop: CASSVADFSRTDTQYF. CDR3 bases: TGTGCCAGCAGCGTAGCTGACTTTTCTCGCACAGATACGCAGTATTTT.

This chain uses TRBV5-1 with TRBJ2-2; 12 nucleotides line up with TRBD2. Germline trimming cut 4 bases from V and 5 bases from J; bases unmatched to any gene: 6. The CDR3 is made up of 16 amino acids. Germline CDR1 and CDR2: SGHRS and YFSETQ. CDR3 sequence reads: CASSDGLAGRTGELFF. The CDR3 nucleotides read TGCGCCAGCAGCGATGGACTAGCGGGGCGAACCGGGGAGCTGTTTTTT. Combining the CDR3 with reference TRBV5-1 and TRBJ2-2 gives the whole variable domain KAGVTQTPRYLIKTRGQQVTLSCSPISGHRSVSWYQQTPGQGLQFLFEYFSETQRNKGNFPGRFSGRQFSNSRSEMNVSTLELGDSALYLCASSDGLAGRTGELFFGEGSRLTVL.

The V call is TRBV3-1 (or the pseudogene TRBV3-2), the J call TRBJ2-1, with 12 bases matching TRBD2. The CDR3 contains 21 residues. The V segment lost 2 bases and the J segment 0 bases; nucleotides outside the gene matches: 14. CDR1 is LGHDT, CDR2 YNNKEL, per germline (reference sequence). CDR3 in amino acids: CASSQSPPGLAGPSSYNEQFF. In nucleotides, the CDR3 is TGTGCCAGCAGCCAATCCCCACCGGGACTAGCGGGCCCAAGCTCCTACAATGAGCAGTTCTTC.

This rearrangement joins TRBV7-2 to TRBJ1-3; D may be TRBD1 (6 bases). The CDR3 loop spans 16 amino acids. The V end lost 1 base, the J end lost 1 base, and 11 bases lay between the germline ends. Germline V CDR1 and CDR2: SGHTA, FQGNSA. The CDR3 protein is CASSLVGGRSGNTIYF. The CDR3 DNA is TGTGCCAGCAGCTTAGTCGGGGGGCGGTCTGGAAACACCATATATTTT.

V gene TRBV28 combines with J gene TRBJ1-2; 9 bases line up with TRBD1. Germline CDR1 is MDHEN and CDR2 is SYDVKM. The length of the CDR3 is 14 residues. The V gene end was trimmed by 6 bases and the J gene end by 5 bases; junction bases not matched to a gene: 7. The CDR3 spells CASRKQGAEYGYTF. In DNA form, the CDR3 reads TGTGCCAGCAGGAAACAGGGGGCTGAGTATGGCTACACCTTC.

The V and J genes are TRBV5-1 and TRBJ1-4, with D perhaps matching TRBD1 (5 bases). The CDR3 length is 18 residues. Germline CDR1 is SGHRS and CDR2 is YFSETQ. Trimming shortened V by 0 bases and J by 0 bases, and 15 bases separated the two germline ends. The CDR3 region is CASSLGGQGRTTNEKLFF. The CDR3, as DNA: TGCGCCAGCAGCTTGGGGGGTCAGGGTCGGACAACTAATGAAAAACTGTTTTTT.

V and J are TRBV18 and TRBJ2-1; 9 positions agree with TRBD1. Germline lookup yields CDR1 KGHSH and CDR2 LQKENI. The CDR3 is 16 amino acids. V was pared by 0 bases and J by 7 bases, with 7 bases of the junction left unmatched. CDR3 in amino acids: CASSPPNRGQMNEQFF. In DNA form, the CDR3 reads TGTGCCAGCTCACCACCGAACAGGGGGCAGATGAATGAGCAGTTCTTC.

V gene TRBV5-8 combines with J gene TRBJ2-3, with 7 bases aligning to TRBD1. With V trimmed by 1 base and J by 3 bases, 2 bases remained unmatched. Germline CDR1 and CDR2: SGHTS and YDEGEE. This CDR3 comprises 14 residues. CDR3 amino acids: CASSLHRGTDTQYF. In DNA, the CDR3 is TGTGCCAGCAGCTTGCACAGGGGAACAGATACGCAGTATTTT.